One sample yielded the 31 T cell receptor beta chains listed below, sequenced in a study of CD8+CD57+ T cells in acquired aplastic anemia. Genomic DNA acted as the template from which TCR beta VDJ combination and CDR3 sequence profiling were carried out. TCRdb re-called the reads through MiXCR, storing one row per CDR3 protein. Altogether roughly 250,000 distinct CDR3 sequences are present, 65% to 90% being singletons, with the ten largest covering roughly two fifths. Those patients picked for sequencing had displayed CD8+CD57+ cell expansion on flow cytometry. Sequencing input: sorted CD4+, CD8+, or CD8+CD57+ T cells (not recorded which) from PBMCs. These receptors originate from a human donor with aplastic anemia.

V gene TRBV7-7 combines with J gene TRBJ2-4; 7 positions match TRBD2. This CDR3 has 13 residues. Germline loops: CDR1 SSHAT, CDR2 FNYEAQ (reference sequence). The CDR3 DNA reads TGTTCTCCTAGGATCCGGGGGGTTGACATTCAGTACTTC. Protein product: CSPRIRGVDIQYF.

The chain carries TRBV10-2 and TRBJ2-1; TRBD2 matches at 9 bases. Germline V gene data show CDR1 as WSHSY and CDR2 as SAAADI. The CDR3 length is 15 residues. V was pared by 3 bases and J by 3 bases, with 3 bases of the junction left unmatched. In nucleotides, the CDR3 is TGCGCCAGCAGTGAATATAGCGGGGGCTACAATGAGCAGTTCTTC. Encoded protein: CASSEYSGGYNEQFF.

A word on this clonotype: A much larger clone differs by one base, so this may be a read error. The V and J genes are TRBV7-2 and TRBJ1-1; D remains unclear. Per the germline V gene, CDR1 is SGHTA and CDR2 is FQGNSA. This CDR3 spans 15 amino acids. V was pared by 3 bases and J by 13 bases, with 24 bases between. CDR3 residues: CASSLASGSGDTHFF. DNA of the CDR3: TGTGCCAGCAGCTTGGCTAGCGGGAGCGGAGATACGCATTTCTTT.

CDR3 in amino acids: CATSGRSEPDAQYF. DNA of the CDR3: TGTGCCACCAGCGGCCGCAGCGAACCAGACGCCCAGTACTTC. The chain couples TRBV15 to TRBJ2-7; D gene uncertain. Germline CDR1 LNHNV, CDR2 YYDKDF (reference sequence). The CDR3 runs 14 residues. Trimming stripped 5 bases from V and 10 bases from J, with 21 bases between.

Concerning this clonotype itself: At one end the junction does not follow the germline gene, possibly because of a read error. The chain is built from TRBV5-1 and TRBJ1-6; D not resolved. The CDR3 runs to 15 residues. Germline values: CDR1 SGHRS, CDR2 YFSETQ. CDR3: CASSRDQDYDSPLHF. The DNA of the CDR3 is TGCGCCAGCAGCCGAGATCAGGACTATGATTCACCCCTCCACTTT.

The rearrangement links TRBV19 to TRBJ2-2; 10 positions match TRBD2. V lost 5 bases, J lost 4 bases, and 13 bases stayed unmatched. The CDR3 contains 18 residues. The V gene's germline CDR1 is LNHDA and CDR2 SQIVND (reference sequence). CDR3 in DNA: TGTGCCAGTAGTGCAAGGGTACGGCTAGCGGGAGCCACCGGGGAGCTGTTTTTT. Protein product: CASSARVRLAGATGELFF.

As concerns this clonotype: In this CDR3 the conserved last residue, phenylalanine or tryptophan, is missing, so a read error is likely. The limits of the CDR3 on the DNA are not certain, so only TCRdb's listed CDR3 is given. V gene TRBV2 combines with J gene TRBJ1-6; the table's D call, TRBD1, was not checked against the DNA. CDR1 SNHLY and CDR2 FYNNEI come from the germline V gene. A total of 16 residues make up the CDR3, ends included. This chain's CDR3 is CASSWGESHYQSPRHG.

As for this clonotype: A read error may produce the germline difference seen at one junction end. The rearrangement uses TRBV7-6 and TRBJ2-3; D possibly uses TRBD1 or TRBD2 (6 bases each). This CDR3 is built from 14 residues. The germline V gene encodes CDR1 SGHVS and CDR2 FNYEAQ. CDR3 sequence: CASSSEGGPDSQYF. CDR3 DNA: TGTGCCAGCAGCTCAGAGGGGGGCCCAGATTCGCAGTATTTT.

J is TRBJ2-5 and V is TRBV7-3, with a possible D match to TRBD1 (6 bases). The germline V gene has CDR1 SGHTA and CDR2 FQGTGA. With 2 bases removed from V and 14 bases from J, the gap between germline ends came to 24 bases. The CDR3 has 15 residues. The CDR3 bases are TGTGCCAGCAGCTTAGGCCATAGGGGGAGAGCGATTCTTTACTTC. Its protein product is CASSLGHRGRAILYF.

As for this clonotype: This is likely a read error, given that the CDR3 carries no conserved phenylalanine or tryptophan at its end. The DNA is left out, because the CDR3 cannot be placed on it with certainty; the CDR3 is given as TCRdb lists it. The rearrangement joins TRBV7-9 to TRBJ1-2; the listed D gene, TRBD1, was not tested against the DNA. The CDR3 is 13 residues long, counting both termini. Germline loops: CDR1 SEHNR, CDR2 FQNEAQ (reference sequence). The CDR3 protein is CASSQGGSDGATV.

J is TRBJ2-2 and V is TRBV10-3; 7 bases line up with TRBD2. Trimming cost V 3 bases and J 0 bases; bases outside gene matches: 4. CDR3 length equals 16 residues. Germline lookup yields CDR1 ENHRY and CDR2 SYGVKD. The CDR3 loop reads CAISDGTTANTGELFF. The CDR3 coding sequence is TGTGCCATCAGTGACGGGACTACCGCGAACACCGGGGAGCTGTTTTTT.

This sequence joins TRBV2 and TRBJ1-2; D is unclear. Germline loops: CDR1 SNHLY, CDR2 FYNNEI. Between the trimmed V and J ends, which lost 3 bases and 0 bases, there was a span of 8 bases. CDR3 size: 14 residues. Here the CDR3 DNA reads TGTGCCAGCAGTGAGGGCAGCCCTAACTATGGCTACACCTTC. Amino acids: CASSEGSPNYGYTF. Based on the CDR3 plus reference TRBV2 and TRBJ1-2, the full variable domain is EPEVTQTPSHQVTQMGQEVILRCVPISNHLYFYWYRQILGQKVEFLVSFYNNEISEKSEIFDDQFSVERPDGSNFTLKIRSTKLEDSAMYFCASSEGSPNYGYTFGSGTRLTVV.

Turning to this clonotype: In this CDR3 the conserved last residue, phenylalanine or tryptophan, is missing, so a read error is likely. Because the CDR3's place on the DNA is in doubt, the DNA is left out and the CDR3 is given as listed by TCRdb. The chain joins TRBV2 to TRBJ2-1; no check of the table's D call, TRBD1, against the DNA was made. The CDR3 adds up to 16 amino acids, both ends counted. The germline gives CDR1 SNHLY, CDR2 FYNNEI. The CDR3 loop is CASGDGGTDTQYFQPG.

With regard to this clonotype: One junction end does not reproduce the germline sequence, and a read error may be involved. The chain links TRBV2 to TRBJ2-1; perhaps TRBD2 as D (7 bases). From germline, CDR1 is SNHLY and CDR2 FYNNEI. CDR3 length: 15 amino acids. CDR3 protein: CASSGGGGAYTEEFF. The CDR3 DNA is TGTGCCAGCAGTGGGGGGGGGGGGGCGTACACTGAAGAGTTCTTT.

V is TRBV9 and J is TRBJ2-3, with TRBD2 identical over 7 bases. The V segment lost 0 bases and the J segment 13 bases; nucleotides outside the gene matches: 11. The CDR3 is 14 amino acids. Germline CDR1 is SGDLS and CDR2 is YYNGEE. The CDR3 DNA reads TGTGCCAGCAGCGTAGCGCTAGCGGCCGCAGATAAGTATTTT. Translation: CASSVALAAADKYF.

Points on this clonotype: A much larger clone lies a single base off, so this may be a read error. The conserved phenylalanine or tryptophan is not found at the CDR3 terminus, so this likely reflects a read error. The DNA is left out, because the CDR3 cannot be placed on it with certainty; the CDR3 is given as TCRdb lists it. The V call is TRBV7-3, the J call TRBJ2-3; TRBD1, the table's D call, lacks a check against the DNA. Counting both end residues, the CDR3 totals 13 amino acids. Germline loops: CDR1 SGHTA, CDR2 FQGTGA. The CDR3 is CASARQANAVEHC.

In its sample, this clonotype was seen a few times. The DNA for the CDR3 is TGTGCCAGCAGTGAATGGTCCAGGTTGCCCACAGATACGCAGTATTTT. It translates to CASSEWSRLPTDTQYF. The chain couples TRBV25-1 to TRBJ2-3, with D unclear. The germline CDR1 and CDR2 sequences are MGHDK and SYGVNS. The V and J ends lost 1 base and 2 bases respectively, with 13 bases between them. This CDR3 has 16 residues. Looking up the rest from reference TRBV25-1 and TRBJ2-3 gives the full variable domain: EADIYQTPRYLVIGTGKKITLECSQTMGHDKMYWYQQDPGMELHLIHYSYGVNSTEKGDLSSESTVSRIRTEHFPLTLESARPSHTSQYLCASSEWSRLPTDTQYFGPGTRLTVL.

In this sample, this clonotype turned up a few times. The chain carries TRBV24-1 and TRBJ2-7; 7 bases map to TRBD2. Trimming at V came to 3 bases and at J to 1 base, leaving 2 bases not matched to a gene. The CDR3 runs 14 residues. The germline gives CDR1 KGHDR, CDR2 SFDVKD. For the CDR3, the DNA is TGTGCCACCAGTGATAGCGGGGCGTCCTACGAGCAGTACTTC. It is translated as CATSDSGASYEQYF.

In the case of this clonotype: This is likely a read error, given that the CDR3 carries no conserved phenylalanine or tryptophan at its end. The DNA is left out, because the CDR3 cannot be placed on it with certainty; the CDR3 is given as TCRdb lists it. The CDR3: CASSVGAEAQHYG. The chain employs TRBV7-8 and TRBJ2-3; the D call of TRBD1 is as the table states it, not checked on the DNA. The CDR3 has 13 residues if both end residues are counted. The germline CDR1 and CDR2 sequences are SGHVS and FQNEAQ.

The chain links TRBV7-9 to TRBJ2-7; D is tentatively TRBD1 or TRBD2 (5 bases each). Germline loops: CDR1 SEHNR, CDR2 FQNEAQ (reference sequence). V gave up 5 bases and J gave up 3 bases, with 14 bases separating them. The CDR3 runs 14 residues. Here the CDR3 reads CASSGRGLYYEQYF. Here the CDR3 DNA reads TGTGCCAGCAGCGGCCGGGGCCTATACTACGAGCAGTACTTC.

This chain links TRBV7-3 with TRBJ1-5; D call uncertain. V gave up 5 bases and J gave up 7 bases, with 18 bases separating them. The CDR3 runs to 15 residues. The germline V gene encodes CDR1 SGHTA and CDR2 FQGTGA. CDR3 residues: CASSVDVSKNQPQHF. Written as DNA, the CDR3 is TGTGCCAGCAGCGTAGATGTCTCGAAGAACCAGCCCCAGCATTTT.

V usage is TRBV9 and J usage is TRBJ1-6, with 7 bases fitting TRBD1. There are 18 residues in the CDR3. CDR1 and CDR2 (germline): SGDLS, YYNGEE. With V trimmed by 4 bases and J by 4 bases, 14 bases remained unmatched. In nucleotides, the CDR3 is TGTGCCAGCAGCTTAGAGAAGACGGGACAGATTTATAATTCACCCCTCCACTTT. It encodes CASSLEKTGQIYNSPLHF.

The rearrangement uses TRBV5-1 and TRBJ1-3; no clear D gene. The germline V and J ends were trimmed by 4 bases and 0 bases, with 11 bases remaining between them. The CDR3 length is 15 residues. CDR1 is SGHRS, CDR2 YFSETQ, per germline. This CDR3 is CASSDTERSGNTIYF. The CDR3 nucleotides are TGCGCCAGCAGCGACACTGAACGCTCTGGAAACACCATATATTTT.

The V and J genes are TRBV11-2 and TRBJ2-4; 7 bases agree with TRBD2. Germline V gives CDR1 SGHAT, CDR2 FQNNGV. The ends lost 5 bases at V and 3 bases at J; junction bases unmatched: 16. The CDR3 loop spans 18 amino acids. CDR3 in DNA: TGTGCCAGCAGCGGGGAGGGAAAAGTTGGTTATGGCAAAAACATTCAGTACTTC. Amino acid sequence: CASSGEGKVGYGKNIQYF.

V is TRBV7-2 and J is TRBJ2-5; the D gene is possibly TRBD2 (5 bases). The germline gives CDR1 SGHTA, CDR2 FQGNSA. The CDR3 has 14 residues. Trimming stripped 5 bases from V and 4 bases from J, with 14 bases between. CDR3 protein: CASSRGPALETQYF. CDR3 nucleotide sequence: TGTGCCAGCAGCCGCGGGCCGGCGCTAGAGACCCAGTACTTC.

The chain uses TRBV7-8 and TRBJ2-5; D tentatively reads TRBD1 or TRBD2 (5 bases each). The CDR3 extends over 15 amino acids. Germline lookup yields CDR1 SGHVS and CDR2 FQNEAQ. V was shortened by 7 bases and J by 7 bases, with 22 bases between the two germline ends. This CDR3 is CASIDRQTPRGTQYF. The CDR3 DNA is TGTGCCAGCATCGACCGACAGACACCTCGGGGGACCCAGTACTTC.

With regard to this clonotype: A much larger clone lies a single base off, so this may be a read error. This rearrangement joins TRBV2 to TRBJ2-1; perhaps D is TRBD1 or TRBD2 (6 bases each). Germline lookup yields CDR1 SNHLY and CDR2 FYNNEI. This CDR3 has 16 amino acids. V gave up 8 bases and J gave up 13 bases, with 30 bases separating them. CDR3 loop: CASGHGGTDTQYFQFF. The CDR3 DNA reads as TGTGCCAGCGGGCACGGGGGCACAGATACGCAGTATTTTCAGTTCTTC.

A note on this clonotype: The germline gene is not matched at one end of the junction; a read error may be the cause. This chain joins TRBV7-3 and TRBJ2-7, with 8 bases identical to TRBD2. This CDR3 is 14 amino acids long. CDR1 and CDR2 (germline): SGHTA, FQGTGA. The CDR3 coding sequence is TGTGCCAGCAGCTTGAGTAGCGGGGCCTACAAGCAGTATTTC. Translating it yields CASSLSSGAYKQYF.

Note on this clonotype: Without the conserved terminal phenylalanine or tryptophan, this CDR3 likely stems from a read error. The limits of the CDR3 on the DNA are not certain, so only TCRdb's listed CDR3 is given. The V and J genes are TRBV2 and TRBJ2-1; TRBD2 was called by the table and not checked on the DNA. The CDR3 sequence runs 16 residues, both termini included. Germline V gene sequence: CDR1 SNHLY, CDR2 FYNNEI. CDR3 amino acids: CASSQAGGGDQDDGPG.

A word on this clonotype: The limits of the CDR3 on the DNA are not certain, so only TCRdb's listed CDR3 is given. The CDR3 reads CASRVAGGADTQF. The chain employs TRBV7-6 and TRBJ2-3. The CDR3 length equals 13 residues, ends included. Germline V gene sequence: CDR1 SGHVS, CDR2 FNYEAQ.

A note on this clonotype: Given the absence of the conserved phenylalanine or tryptophan at the CDR3 end, a read error is likely. The rearrangement links TRBV12-3 or TRBV12-4 to TRBJ2-1, with 7 bases aligning to TRBD2. The J segment lost 2 bases and the V segment lost 5 bases, leaving 6 bases of the junction unmatched. The CDR3 has 15 amino acids. The CDR3 DNA sequence: TGTGCCAGCAGTCGAGCTAGCGGAGCCTACAATGAGCAGTTCCTC. The encoded protein is CASSRASGAYNEQFL.